Following are 22 T cell receptor beta chains from one sample sequenced in a study of T cell responses to AZD1222 COVID-19 vaccine. Libraries were prepared by immunoSEQ multiplex PCR; TCRdb keeps only in-frame clonotypes and omits some of them. The repertoire holds over 120,000 clones, with around 84% as singletons. The sample in question was peripheral blood, obtained 28 days after the second AZD1222 dose. Receptors originate from an adult who received the AZD1222 COVID-19 vaccine.

The chain joins TRBV6-5 to TRBJ2-7; 8 bases align to TRBD1. CDR3 length: 13 amino acids. After removal of 7 bases from V and 5 bases from J, the junction contained 7 bases not matched to a gene. Germline-derived CDR1 and CDR2 are MNHEY and SVGAGI. The CDR3 here is CASTTGDRNEQYF. The CDR3 DNA follows: TGTGCCAGCACCACAGGGGACAGGAACGAGCAGTACTTC.

Only a few counts were recorded for this clone. The chain joins TRBV30 to TRBJ1-5; D gene unclear. This CDR3 contains 13 residues. In germline, CDR1 is GTSNPN, CDR2 SVGIG (reference sequence). Deletions cut 1 base from V and 8 bases from J, with 12 bases between. CDR3 residues: CAWSEHPGKPQHF. Written as DNA, the CDR3 is TGTGCCTGGAGTGAGCACCCCGGCAAGCCCCAGCATTTT.

The V and J genes are TRBV19 and TRBJ1-6, with D unclear. CDR1 is LNHDA and CDR2 is SQIVND in the germline V gene (reference sequence). The length of the CDR3 is 15 residues. V lost 2 bases and J lost 6, with 11 bases in between. This CDR3 is CASSIQVNGNSPLHF. CDR3 bases: TGTGCCAGTAGTATACAAGTGAATGGTAATTCACCCCTCCACTTT.

V gene TRBV5-6 combines with J gene TRBJ2-1; TRBD2 agrees at 13 bases. The germline V gene has CDR1 SGHDT and CDR2 YYEEEE. The CDR3 contains 15 residues. V shed 4 bases, J shed 4 bases, and the junction held 2 bases outside the gene matches. Here the CDR3 DNA reads TGTGCCAGCAGCGCGGGACTAGCGGGGTACAATGAGCAGTTCTTC. Translated: CASSAGLAGYNEQFF.

The chain is built from TRBV7-8 and TRBJ1-1; possible D gene TRBD1, 5 bases. The ends were cut back, 8 bases at V and 0 bases at J, with 10 bases in the middle. CDR1 is SGHVS and CDR2 is FQNEAQ in the germline V gene. The CDR3 contains 13 residues. CDR3 residues: CASGRGLNTEAFF. The CDR3 DNA follows: TGTGCCAGCGGGCGGGGCCTGAACACTGAAGCTTTCTTT.

The J gene is TRBJ1-5, the V gene TRBV5-1, with D unresolved. The V and J ends lost 0 bases and 6 bases respectively, with 7 bases between them. The CDR3 sequence is 13 residues long. Germline V gene sequence: CDR1 SGHRS, CDR2 YFSETQ. In DNA form, the CDR3 reads TGCGCCAGCAGCTTGGGTCTAGGTCAGCCCCAGCATTTT. Its translation is CASSLGLGQPQHF.

The chain is built from TRBV2 and TRBJ1-5; D uncertain. The germline CDR1 and CDR2 sequences are SNHLY and FYNNEI. The CDR3 consists of 13 residues. V lost 7 bases, J lost 0 bases, and 7 bases lay in between. CDR3 amino acids: CASNPNSNQPQHF. In DNA, the CDR3 is TGTGCCAGCAACCCGAATAGCAATCAGCCCCAGCATTTT.

The V call is TRBV4-2, the J call TRBJ1-3, with D possibly matching TRBD1 (5 bases). CDR3 size: 14 residues. Between the trimmed V and J ends, which lost 6 bases and 10 bases, there was a span of 19 bases. Germline loops: CDR1 LGHNA, CDR2 YNFKEQ. The CDR3 region is CASSPLGQGQTIYF. CDR3 sequence (DNA): TGTGCCAGCAGTCCGTTGGGGCAGGGTCAAACCATATATTTT.

The chain has TRBV7-9 and TRBJ2-3, with 8 positions matching TRBD1. The V and J ends lost 0 bases and 3 bases, in that order; junction bases with no gene match: 5. Germline lookup yields CDR1 SEHNR and CDR2 FQNEAQ (reference sequence). The CDR3 sequence is 16 residues long. CDR3 sequence: CASSLAGQGRTDTQYF. CDR3 bases: TGTGCCAGCAGCTTAGCCGGACAGGGACGGACAGATACGCAGTATTTT.

This clone turned up a few times. J is TRBJ2-1 and V is TRBV6-5; D is uncertain. Germline loops: CDR1 MNHEY, CDR2 SVGAGI. The V end lost 4 bases, the J end lost 10 bases, and 17 bases lay between the germline ends. The length of the CDR3 is 14 residues. The CDR3 loop is CASSSLGTVNEQFF. The CDR3 DNA reads as TGTGCCAGCAGTTCCCTCGGAACGGTAAACGAGCAGTTCTTC.

The chain uses TRBV6-5 and TRBJ1-2; no clear D gene. Per germline, CDR1 MNHEY and CDR2 SVGAGI. Between the trimmed V and J ends, which lost 6 bases and 4 bases, there was a span of 15 bases. This CDR3 is 14 amino acids long. This CDR3 reads CASSPWEESYGYTF. The CDR3 DNA is TGTGCCAGCAGCCCATGGGAGGAGAGCTATGGCTACACCTTC.

The chain joins TRBV2 to TRBJ2-7; D remains ambiguous. Germline CDR1 SNHLY, CDR2 FYNNEI. V shed 5 bases and J shed 0 bases, with 17 bases lying between them. This CDR3 has 16 residues. The CDR3 is CASSPPGPVSSYEQYF. The CDR3 coding sequence is TGTGCCAGCAGTCCTCCGGGCCCCGTTAGCTCCTACGAGCAGTACTTC.

V is TRBV29-1 and J is TRBJ2-1; 10 nucleotides match TRBD2. The CDR3 consists of 14 residues. J gave up 7 bases and V 4 bases, and 7 bases lay outside the gene matches. The germline V gene encodes CDR1 SQVTM and CDR2 ANQGSEA. The CDR3 DNA sequence: TGCAGCGTTGGGTCTAGCGGGAGAAGTAATGAGCAGTTCTTC. This codes for CSVGSSGRSNEQFF.

The chain is built from TRBV5-4 and TRBJ2-7; no clear D. Germline assignment: CDR1 SGHNT and CDR2 YYREEE (reference sequence). CDR3 length: 15 amino acids. Trimming removed 4 bases at V and 3 bases at J, with 17 bases between. In DNA form, the CDR3 reads TGTGCCAGCAGCCCCCGTGGTGGGTACGGCTACGAGCAGTACTTC. Translated, it gives CASSPRGGYGYEQYF.

The count of this clone is one. V gene TRBV18 combines with J gene TRBJ1-5, with 7 bases that match TRBD1. CDR1 is KGHSH and CDR2 is LQKENI in the germline V gene. The V and J ends lost 2 bases and 4 bases, in that order; junction bases with no gene match: 17. This CDR3 spans 19 amino acids. The CDR3: CASSPAGGSPGGKNQPQHF. CDR3 sequence (DNA): TGTGCCAGCTCACCAGCCGGGGGCTCGCCAGGGGGTAAAAATCAGCCCCAGCATTTT.

This rearrangement joins TRBV3-1 (or the pseudogene TRBV3-2) to TRBJ1-6; 11 bases fit TRBD1. Unmatched junction bases numbered 7, after V lost 8 bases and J lost 4 bases. The CDR3 runs to 16 residues. Germline-derived CDR1 and CDR2 are LGHDT and YNNKEL (reference sequence). The CDR3 DNA is TGTGCCAGCCGCAGCCGGGACAGGGGGTATAATTCACCCCTCCACTTT. Protein: CASRSRDRGYNSPLHF.

V usage is TRBV19 and J usage is TRBJ2-3; 8 positions match TRBD1. The CDR3 is 14 residues long. Germline CDR1 reads LNHDA; CDR2 reads SQIVND (reference sequence). J lost 2 bases, V lost 9 bases, and 7 bases had no gene match. The DNA for the CDR3 is TGTGCCAGCTGTGACAGGGGAGACACAGATACGCAGTATTTT. Protein sequence: CASCDRGDTDTQYF.

This chain joins TRBV6-5 and TRBJ1-6; D uncertain. Germline CDR1 reads MNHEY; CDR2 reads SVGAGI. CDR3 length: 12 amino acids. V was pared by 7 bases and J by 8 bases, with 9 bases between. CDR3 loop: CASKFWDSPLHF. CDR3 bases: TGTGCCAGCAAGTTTTGGGATTCACCCCTCCACTTT.

The sample holds a few counts of this clone. This sequence joins TRBV14 and TRBJ2-1; D is possibly TRBD2 (7 bases). Germline loops: CDR1 SGHDN, CDR2 FVKESK. CDR3 length: 14 amino acids. V was shortened by 8 bases and J by 10 bases, with 21 bases between the two germline ends. CDR3 sequence reads: CASGNGGGPYEQFF. The CDR3 DNA reads TGTGCCAGCGGTAATGGGGGGGGGCCCTACGAGCAGTTCTTC.

This sequence joins TRBV15 and TRBJ1-2; D is ambiguous. V gave up 0 bases and J gave up 4 bases, with 6 bases separating them. Per the germline V gene, CDR1 is LNHNV and CDR2 is YYDKDF (reference sequence). The CDR3 is made up of 13 amino acids. The CDR3 sequence is CATSRDRAYGYTF. The CDR3 DNA is TGTGCCACCAGCAGAGATCGGGCCTATGGCTACACCTTC.

The V gene is TRBV2, the J gene TRBJ2-1; D is unclear. The V end was cut by 3 bases, the J end by 2 bases, with 5 bases between. Germline CDR1 is SNHLY and CDR2 is FYNNEI. There are 13 residues in the CDR3. CDR3 sequence: CASSERPYNEQFF. Written as DNA, the CDR3 is TGTGCCAGCAGTGAGCGTCCCTACAATGAGCAGTTCTTC.

The chain couples TRBV6-5 to TRBJ1-2, with 7 bases aligning to TRBD1. CDR1 MNHEY and CDR2 SVGAGI come from the germline V gene. The CDR3 runs 14 residues. V shed 6 bases and J 0 bases; nucleotides not matched to a gene: 4. The CDR3 loop reads CASRRQGSNYGYTF. DNA for the CDR3: TGTGCCAGCAGGCGACAGGGCTCTAACTATGGCTACACCTTC.